This record concerns one T cell receptor (beta chain) sequence. Its antigen remains unknown. Sample-barcoded 5' priming and a J-beta primer mix drove a second PCR of roughly 6 to 12 cycles. A tag from a template-switch adaptor with 12 random nucleotides marked each cDNA molecule. TCRdb ran MiXCR on the 5' RACE reads and lists one entry per CDR3 protein. The data contain 1.5 million to 1.8 million distinct CDR3 sequences, roughly two fifths of them singletons. This CDR3 contains 15 residues. Trimming left V 6 bases short and J 4 bases short, with 18 bases between. This sample was included in a study of blood T cells in healthy people across ages. Regarding the study as a whole: With naive T cell percentage, TCR beta diversity showed a strong correlation. Significant beta diversity loss was already apparent by age roughly 40, declining roughly linearly.

This chain joins TRBV12-3 or TRBV12-4 and TRBJ1-1; weak D call: TRBD1 (6 bases). The origin of this receptor is a woman younger than 30 in good health. The material sequenced was blood. The CDR3 DNA follows: TGTGCCAGCAGCCCTCGACGGGGGGCGGGCACTGAAGCTTTCTTT. This sequence encodes CASSPRRGAGTEAFF.